This T cell receptor beta chain was recorded in a study of T cells after yellow fever vaccination. Study details: Libraries from low-cell-number fractions were prepared with the SMART-Seq v4 Ultra Low Input RNA kit. Regarding the study as a whole: Although most clonotypes did not, a small share appeared in both CD4 and CD8 compartments.

This clonotype turned up a few times. The target antigen is unknown. Conversion of TCR transcripts into cDNA relied on 5'RACE template switching, which added a universal primer site and UMIs. From the 5' RACE reads, TCRdb called clonotypes with MiXCR, one entry per CDR3 protein. The sample lists nearly 70,000 distinct CDR3 sequences; approximately 6.1% were seen once. The sequencing used CD8+ T cells sorted from PBMCs, collected 35 to 50 days after the first yellow fever vaccination. The clonotype originates from a man between 18 and 29 years old who received the YFV17D yellow fever vaccine.

DNA of the CDR3: TGTGCCAGCAGCTTGGAGGCTAGCGGGGCGCGTTACACAGATACGCAGTATTTT. Encoded protein: CASSLEASGARYTDTQYF. The chain employs TRBV5-4 and TRBJ2-3, with 9 bases lining up with TRBD2. The CDR3 has 18 residues. Trimming took 0 bases from V and 2 from J; bases not matched to a gene: 10. Germline values: CDR1 SGHNT, CDR2 YYREEE (reference sequence).